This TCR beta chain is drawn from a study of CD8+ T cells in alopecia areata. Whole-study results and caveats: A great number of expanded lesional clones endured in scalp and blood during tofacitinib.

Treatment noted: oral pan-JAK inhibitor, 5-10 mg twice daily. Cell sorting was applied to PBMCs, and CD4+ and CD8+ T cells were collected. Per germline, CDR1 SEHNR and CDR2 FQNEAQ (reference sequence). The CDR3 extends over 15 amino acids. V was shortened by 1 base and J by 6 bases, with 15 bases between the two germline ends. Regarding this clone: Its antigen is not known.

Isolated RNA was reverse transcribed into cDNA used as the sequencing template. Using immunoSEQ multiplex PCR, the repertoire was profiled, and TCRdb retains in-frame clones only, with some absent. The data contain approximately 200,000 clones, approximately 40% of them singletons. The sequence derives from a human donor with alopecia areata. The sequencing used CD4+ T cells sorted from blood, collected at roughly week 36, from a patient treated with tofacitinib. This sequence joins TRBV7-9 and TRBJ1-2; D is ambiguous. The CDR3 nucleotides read TGTGCCAGCAGCTTAGACGGGAGGGAGGCCGATGGCTACACCTTC. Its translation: CASSLDGREADGYTF.